This paragraph covers one T cell receptor (beta chain) sequence. The sample belongs to a study of blood T cell repertoires in COVID-19. About the study: Samples of COVID-19 (acute and convalescent) were obtained from the United States, Italy and Spain. Nucleic acid was either cDNA or gDNA, and it came from T cells, B-cell-depleted T cells, or PBMCs.

Assay: immunoSEQ multiplex PCR; the TCRdb copy retains only in-frame clones and omits some. The sample carries 100,000 or so clones, around four fifths recorded once. From germline, CDR1 is KGHSH and CDR2 LQKENI. This CDR3 is built from 15 residues. V was pared by 5 bases and J by 3 bases, with 7 bases of the junction left unmatched. The rearrangement links TRBV18 to TRBJ2-7; 10 bases align to TRBD1. The specimen sequenced was peripheral blood. This clonotype originated in a man aged 50 or older with active or convalescent COVID-19. In DNA form, the CDR3 reads TGTGCCAGCTCAAGCTCGACAGGGGGCTTCTACGAGCAGTACTTC. Protein product: CASSSSTGGFYEQYF.